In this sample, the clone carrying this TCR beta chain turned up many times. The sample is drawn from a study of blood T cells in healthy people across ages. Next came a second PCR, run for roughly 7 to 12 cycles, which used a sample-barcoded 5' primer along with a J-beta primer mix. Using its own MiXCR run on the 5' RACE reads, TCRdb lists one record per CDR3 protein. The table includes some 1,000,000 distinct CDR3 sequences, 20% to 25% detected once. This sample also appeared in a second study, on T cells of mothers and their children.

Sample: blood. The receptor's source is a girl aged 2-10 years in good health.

The CDR3 DNA follows: TGCAGCGTGGGGACTAGCGGGGGAAAAGAGACCCAGTACTTC. Its protein product is CSVGTSGGKETQYF. The chain combines TRBV29-1 with TRBJ2-5, with TRBD2 matching 14 bases. Germline V gene sequence: CDR1 SQVTM, CDR2 ANQGSEA. The CDR3 is made up of 14 amino acids. V gave up 6 bases and J gave up 3 bases; unmatched junction bases: 3.